Below, 11 T cell receptor beta chains from the same sample are listed, as sequenced in a study of identical twins. Using its own MiXCR run on the 5' RACE reads, TCRdb lists one record per CDR3 protein. This table has about 520,000 distinct CDR3 sequences, roughly 21% appearing once. In addition, the sample was reused for a study of T cells expressing NK-cell markers.

The sample comprised CD4+ T cells sorted from blood. Receptors were obtained from a young woman in good health.

V is TRBV20-1 and J is TRBJ2-3; D is uncertain. V was shortened by 6 bases and J by 6 bases, with 13 bases between the two germline ends. Germline CDR1 DFQATT, CDR2 SNEGSKA (reference sequence). This CDR3 comprises 12 residues. The CDR3 DNA is TGCAGTGCCCCTAACGGGCGCGATACGCAGTATTTT. Its protein is CSAPNGRDTQYF.

Many counts were recorded for this clonotype. The chain employs TRBV6-4 and TRBJ2-1; TRBD1 aligns across 7 bases. The germline V gene encodes CDR1 MRHNA and CDR2 SNTAGT. The CDR3 loop spans 16 amino acids. Trimming cost V 5 bases and J 8 bases; bases outside gene matches: 15. The CDR3 DNA sequence: TGTGCCAGCAGTCCCACACTTAAGACAGGGTTGGATGAGCAGTTCTTC. As protein: CASSPTLKTGLDEQFF.

This clonotype was observed a few times. This chain links TRBV5-6 with TRBJ2-3; D is uncertain. The CDR3 contains 14 residues. CDR1 SGHDT and CDR2 YYEEEE come from the germline V gene. V lost 4 bases to trimming and J lost 4 bases, with 13 bases between them. The CDR3 here is CASSRSVVPDTQYF. DNA for the CDR3: TGTGCCAGCAGCCGCTCGGTAGTACCAGATACGCAGTATTTT.

The CDR3 protein is CASSYGTNSPFF. In nucleotides, the CDR3 is TGTGCCAGCAGTTACGGGACAAACTCTCCTTTCTTT. V gene TRBV6-5 combines with J gene TRBJ1-1; D is perhaps TRBD1 (6 bases). The germline V and J ends were trimmed by 2 bases and 12 bases, with 13 bases remaining between them. CDR3 length equals 12 residues. Germline V gives CDR1 MNHEY, CDR2 SVGAGI.

There are a few counts of this clonotype. The rearrangement joins TRBV5-1 to TRBJ2-1; 8 bases fit TRBD1. V gave up 4 bases and J gave up 7 bases; unmatched junction bases: 10. This CDR3 is built from 15 residues. The germline V gene encodes CDR1 SGHRS and CDR2 YFSETQ. The CDR3 protein is CASSSLQQGGNEQFF. CDR3 nucleotides: TGCGCCAGCAGCAGCCTTCAACAGGGGGGAAATGAGCAGTTCTTC.

The rearrangement links TRBV19 to TRBJ2-5; D possibly uses TRBD1 or TRBD2 (5 bases each). V lost 2 bases, J lost 4 bases, and 11 bases lay in between. The CDR3 has 14 residues. Germline V lookup: CDR1 LNHDA, CDR2 SQIVND (reference sequence). CDR3: CASSIRDRGETQYF. CDR3 DNA sequence: TGTGCCAGTAGTATACGGGACCGGGGAGAGACCCAGTACTTC.

The CDR3 bases are TGCAGTGGAAGCGGTTATGGTGAGCAGTTCTTC. Residues: CSGSGYGEQFF. V gene TRBV20-1 combines with J gene TRBJ2-1, with D possibly TRBD2 on 5 matching bases. The CDR3 loop spans 11 amino acids. With 7 bases removed from V and 9 bases from J, the gap between germline ends came to 13 bases. Germline V gene lookup returns CDR1 DFQATT and CDR2 SNEGSKA (reference sequence).

The rearrangement links TRBV20-1 to TRBJ1-2, with 7 nucleotides matching TRBD1. The germline V gene encodes CDR1 DFQATT and CDR2 SNEGSKA (reference sequence). V shed 3 bases and J 4 bases; nucleotides not matched to a gene: 11. CDR3 length equals 15 residues. The CDR3 DNA reads TGCAGTGCTAGTGGGGGCGACAGGGCTGGCTATGGCTACACCTTC. It encodes CSASGGDRAGYGYTF.

This clonotype came up many times. V gene TRBV6-5 combines with J gene TRBJ2-5; D gene uncertain. Trimming took 2 bases from V and 7 from J, leaving 5 bases between them. This CDR3 is built from 11 residues. Germline assignment: CDR1 MNHEY and CDR2 SVGAGI. CDR3 DNA: TGTGCCAGCAGTTACGGGTCGACCCAGTACTTC. Amino acid sequence: CASSYGSTQYF.

This clonotype was counted only a few times. The rearrangement joins TRBV12-3 or TRBV12-4 to TRBJ2-1; TRBD2 matches at 11 bases. The trim removed 8 bases at V and 4 bases at J, leaving 16 bases unmatched. This CDR3 comprises 18 residues. CDR3 residues: CASGKVAGGNSGYNEQFF. CDR3 sequence (DNA): TGTGCCAGCGGAAAGGTAGCGGGAGGGAATTCGGGGTACAATGAGCAGTTCTTC.

The sample holds a few counts of this clonotype. V is TRBV5-6 and J is TRBJ2-5; 8 nucleotides match TRBD1. The CDR3 runs 15 residues. The V segment lost 4 bases and the J segment 2 bases; nucleotides outside the gene matches: 7. The germline gives CDR1 SGHDT, CDR2 YYEEEE. The DNA for the CDR3 is TGTGCCAGCAGCGCTCCCGGGACAGGTCAAGAGACCCAGTACTTC. It specifies CASSAPGTGQETQYF.